This T cell receptor (beta chain) was documented in a study of cytomegalovirus exposure and HLA in healthy donors. CDR3 length equals 13 residues. CDR1 SEHNR and CDR2 FQNEAQ come from the germline V gene (reference sequence). Details on this clone: Its antigen is still unknown. Germline is not matched at one junction end, which may reflect a read error.

Points from the study as a whole: While the bulk of TCR sequences proved rare, some public TCRs turned up in many donors. First-cohort TCR clusters tended to co-occur in the 130 or so validation repertoires, a later analysis found. Some TCR beta chains (more than 150 of them) were listed as cytomegalovirus-associated. Confirmation in vitro established that a few CMV-associated chains were specific for CMV antigens.

Generated by immunoSEQ multiplex PCR, the TCRdb table keeps only in-frame clones and is missing some. The sample includes hundreds of thousands of clones, 80% to 90% seen only once; the top ten take 0.65% to 0.95%. The sample was PBMCs. The receptor comes from a woman aged 18-29 years in good health and CMV-seronegative. V and J are TRBV7-9 and TRBJ2-7, with 9 bases that match TRBD1. CDR3 protein: CASRQNDRDRVLF. The CDR3 nucleotides read TGTGCCAGCAGACAAAACGACCGGGACAGGGTCCTCTTC. Full variable domain (missing parts from reference TRBV7-9 and TRBJ2-7): DTGVSQNPRHKITKRGQNVTFRCDPISEHNRLYWYRQTLGQGPEFLTYFQNEAQLEKSRLLSDRFSAERPKGSFSTLEIQRTEQGDSAMYLCASRQNDRDRVLFGPGTRLTVT.